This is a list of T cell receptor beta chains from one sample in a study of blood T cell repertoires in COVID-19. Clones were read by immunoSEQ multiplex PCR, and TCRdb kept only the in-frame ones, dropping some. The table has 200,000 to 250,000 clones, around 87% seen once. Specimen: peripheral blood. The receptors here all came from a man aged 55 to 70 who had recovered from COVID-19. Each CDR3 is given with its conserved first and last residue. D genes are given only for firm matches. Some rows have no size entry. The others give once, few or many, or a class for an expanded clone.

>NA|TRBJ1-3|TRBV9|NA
TGTGCCAGCAGCGTTGAGACTGCGGGCGGAAAACCTGCTGGAAACACCATATATTTT
CASSVETAGGKPAGNTIYF
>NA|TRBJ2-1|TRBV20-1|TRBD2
TGCAGTGCTAGTCGGGTAGCGGGAGGATATGAGCAGTTCTTC
CSASRVAGGYEQFF
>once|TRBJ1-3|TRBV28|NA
TGTGCCAGCAGTTTTGGTGGGGCTAGCTCTGGAAACACCATATATTTT
CASSFGGASSGNTIYF
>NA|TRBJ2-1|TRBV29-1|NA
TGCAGCGTCCGGACCGGGATTAACAATGAGCAGTTCTTC
CSVRTGINNEQFF
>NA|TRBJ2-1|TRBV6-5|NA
TGTGCCAGCAGTTTCGACTCGTACAATGAGCAGTTCTTC
CASSFDSYNEQFF
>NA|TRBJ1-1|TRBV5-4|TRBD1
TGTGCCAGCAGCTTGGGGACAGGCAGGGTTGCTTTCTTT
CASSLGTGRVAFF
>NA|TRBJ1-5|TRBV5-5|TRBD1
TGTGCCAGCAGCTTGTATACAGGGGGCCAGCCCCAGCATTTT
CASSLYTGGQPQHF
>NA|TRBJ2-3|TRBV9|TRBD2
TGTGCCAGCAGCGTAGAGGGGACTAGCGGCACAGATACGCAGTATTTT
CASSVEGTSGTDTQYF
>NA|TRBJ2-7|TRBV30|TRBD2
TGTGCCTGGAGTGTAAGAGCGGGGGGCCCCTACGAGCAGTACTTC
CAWSVRAGGPYEQYF
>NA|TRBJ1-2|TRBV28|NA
TGTGCCAGCAGTTTATCTAGGTATGGCTACACCTTC
CASSLSRYGYTF
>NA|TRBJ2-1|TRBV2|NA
TGTGCCAGCGGAACCGGGACAGAGCAGTTCTTC
CASGTGTEQFF
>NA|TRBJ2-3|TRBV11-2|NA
TGTGCCAGCAGCGAGCTTCATAGAGGAACGCAGTATTTT
CASSELHRGTQYF
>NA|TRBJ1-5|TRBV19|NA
TGTGCCAGTAGTGGAAGGAGGGGTAGCAATCAGCCCCAGCATTTT
CASSGRRGSNQPQHF
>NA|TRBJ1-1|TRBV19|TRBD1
TGTGCCAGTAGACGACTTACAGGGGGCGCGAACACTGAAGCTTTCTTT
CASRRLTGGANTEAFF
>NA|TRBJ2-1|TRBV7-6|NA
TGTGCCAGCAGCTTAGGGGAGACTAGGCACAATGAGCAGTTCTTC
CASSLGETRHNEQFF
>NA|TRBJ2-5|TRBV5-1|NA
TGCGCCAGCAGAAGGGGAGAGACCCAGTACTTC
CASRRGETQYF
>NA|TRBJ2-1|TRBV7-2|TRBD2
TGTGCCAGCAGCCTATCCCCCGGAGCGGGGGGCCTCAATGAGCAGTTCTTC
CASSLSPGAGGLNEQFF
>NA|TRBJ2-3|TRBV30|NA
TGTGCCTGGAGAGGGGATTCTAGCACAGATACGCAGTATTTT
CAWRGDSSTDTQYF
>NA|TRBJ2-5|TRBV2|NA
TGTGCCAGCAGCAGCGAGAAACTAGAGACCCAGTACTTC
CASSSEKLETQYF
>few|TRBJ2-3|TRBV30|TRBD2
TGTGCCTGCAGCGCGGTAGCGGGACCAGATACGCAGTATTTT
CACSAVAGPDTQYF
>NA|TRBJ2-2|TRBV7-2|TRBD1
TGTGCCAGCAGCCTCGGACAGGGTAGCACCGGGGAGCTGTTTTTT
CASSLGQGSTGELFF
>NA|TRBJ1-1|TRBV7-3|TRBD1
TGTGCCAGCAGCCCTCAGGGGGCATCCAACACTGAAGCTTTCTTT
CASSPQGASNTEAFF
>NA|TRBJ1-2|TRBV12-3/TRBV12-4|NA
TGTGCCAGCAGTTCCTCGGGCTATGGCTACACCTTC
CASSSSGYGYTF
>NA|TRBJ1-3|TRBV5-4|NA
TGTGCCAGCAGTTGGGCCGGGGGGGCACCCTCTGGAAACACCATATATTTT
CASSWAGGAPSGNTIYF
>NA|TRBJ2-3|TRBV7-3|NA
TGTGCCAGCAGCTTAGGGCCAGATACGCAGTATTTT
CASSLGPDTQYF
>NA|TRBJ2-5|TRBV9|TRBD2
TGTGCCAGCAGCCCCCTGGGACTAGCGGGGTTCCAAGAGACCCAGTACTTC
CASSPLGLAGFQETQYF
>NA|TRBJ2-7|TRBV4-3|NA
TGCGCCAGCAGCCCACAGGGTAAGGTGTCCGAGCAGTACTTC
CASSPQGKVSEQYF
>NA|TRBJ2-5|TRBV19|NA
TGTGCCAGTAGGCGGACAGAGGTGGGCTTCCTAGAGACCCAGTACTTC
CASRRTEVGFLETQYF
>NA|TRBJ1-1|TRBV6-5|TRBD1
TGTGCCAGCAGCTACGGACAGGGGGCAACCACTGAAGCTTTCTTT
CASSYGQGATTEAFF
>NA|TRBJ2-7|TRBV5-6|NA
TGTGCCAGCAGCTTGTCGGGGATAGGCTACGAGCAGTACTTC
CASSLSGIGYEQYF
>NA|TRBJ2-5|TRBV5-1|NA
TGCGCCAGCACTCTGGGGCAGCTGTACCAAGAGACCCAGTACTTC
CASTLGQLYQETQYF
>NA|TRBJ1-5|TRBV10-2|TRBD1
TGCGCCAGCAGCCCTTGGGGTCAGGGGGCTGGGCAGCCCCAGCATTTT
CASSPWGQGAGQPQHF
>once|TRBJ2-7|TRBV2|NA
TGTGCCAGCATAGCACGGGACGAGCAGTACTTC
CASIARDEQYF
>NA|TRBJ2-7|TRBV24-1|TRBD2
TGTGCCACCAGTGCGGCGGGAGTCACCTACGAGCAGTACTTC
CATSAAGVTYEQYF
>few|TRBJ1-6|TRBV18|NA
TGTGCCAGCTCACCGACTTGGACAGATTCACCCCTCCACTTT
CASSPTWTDSPLHF
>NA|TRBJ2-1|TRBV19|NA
TGTGCCAGTGGGGACACTGGCTACAATGAGCAGTTCTTC
CASGDTGYNEQFF
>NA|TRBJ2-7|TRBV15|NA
TGTGCCACCAGCAGAGATTTCAGGCCCTACGAGCAGTACTTC
CATSRDFRPYEQYF
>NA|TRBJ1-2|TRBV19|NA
TGTGCCAGTAGTATAGAGGGGGCGCTTGACTATGGCTACACCTTC
CASSIEGALDYGYTF
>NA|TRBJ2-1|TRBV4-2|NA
TGTGCCAGCAGCCAGCCTGCCGGAGACAATGAGCAGTTCTTC
CASSQPAGDNEQFF
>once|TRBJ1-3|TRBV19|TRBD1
TGTGCCAGCAGGACAGGTCGGGTTATCTCTGGAAACACCATATATTTT
CASRTGRVISGNTIYF
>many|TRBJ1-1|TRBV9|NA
TGTGCCAGCAGCGCGGGGGGGGCCCTCCCTTCGGACACTGAAGCTTTCTTT
CASSAGGALPSDTEAFF
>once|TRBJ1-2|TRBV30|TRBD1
TGTGCCTGGAGTGTCCCCGGGACAGGGGGTGACTATGGCTACACCTTC
CAWSVPGTGGDYGYTF
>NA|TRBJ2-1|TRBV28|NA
TGTGCCAGCAGTGCCTTTAGCTCCTACAATGAGCAGTTCTTC
CASSAFSSYNEQFF
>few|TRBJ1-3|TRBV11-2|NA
TGTGCCAGCTACTCTGGAAACACCATATATTTT
CASYSGNTIYF
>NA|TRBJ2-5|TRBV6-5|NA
TGTGCCTCCCGGGACTGGTTGGAGACCCAGTACTTC
CASRDWLETQYF
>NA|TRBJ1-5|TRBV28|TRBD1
TGTGCCAGCAGTTGGGACAGGGGAGTGATGCATCAGCCCCAGCATTTT
CASSWDRGVMHQPQHF
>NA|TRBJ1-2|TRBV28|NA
TGTGCCAGCAATGGGGAGGCCTATGGCTACACCTTC
CASNGEAYGYTF
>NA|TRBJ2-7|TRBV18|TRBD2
TGTGCCAGCTCACTGAGCAGCGGGGGGGCCTCCGAGCAGTACTTC
CASSLSSGGASEQYF
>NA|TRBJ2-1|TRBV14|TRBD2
TGTGCCAGCAGCCAAGTGCGAGGGAGCGGGGAGTTCTTC
CASSQVRGSGEFF
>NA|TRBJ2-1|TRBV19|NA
TGTGCCAGTAGGACCATGGACACCTTGGCCAATGAGCAGTTCTTC
CASRTMDTLANEQFF
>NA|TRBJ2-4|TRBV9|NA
TGTGCCAGCAGCCCAAGACAGGGACTGAAAAACATTCAGTACTTC
CASSPRQGLKNIQYF
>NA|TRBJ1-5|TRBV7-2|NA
TGTGCCAGCAGCGGACGAGGTGGAGGGTTCGGACAGCCCCAGCATTTT
CASSGRGGGFGQPQHF
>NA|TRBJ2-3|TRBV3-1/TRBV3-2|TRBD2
TGTGCCAGCAGCCCAACGACTAGCGGTACGCAGTATTTT
CASSPTTSGTQYF
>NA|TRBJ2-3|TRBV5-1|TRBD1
TGCGCCAGCAGCTCCGGGACAGGGCCCGATACGCAGTATTTT
CASSSGTGPDTQYF
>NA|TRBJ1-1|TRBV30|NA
TGTGCCTGGAGTCCCCTGGCAGTGAACACTGAAGCTTTCTTT
CAWSPLAVNTEAFF